This TCR beta chain was observed in a study of cytomegalovirus exposure and HLA in healthy donors. This clone was counted a few times. Its antigen is currently unknown. Nominally healthy donors provided the samples, though records likely missed some immune exposures. General study points: Donors were assumed by presence/absence analyses to have roughly uniform sequencing depth. The study had only CMV serostatus as immune exposure information. In vitro work confirmed that a few CMV-associated chains recognize CMV antigens.

CDR1 and CDR2 (germline): SEHNR, FQNEAQ (reference sequence). The CDR3 covers 13 residues. Trimming took off 6 bases at V and 1 base at J, with 8 bases between the two ends. PCR involved 60 Vbeta and 13 Jbeta primers. Generated by immunoSEQ multiplex PCR, the TCRdb table keeps only in-frame clones and is missing some. The table includes roughly 180,000 clones, approximately 79% detected once. The sequenced material came from PBMCs. The rearrangement uses TRBV7-9 and TRBJ2-3, with D maybe TRBD1 (6 bases). This TCR was sampled from a man in his fifties in good health and CMV-seropositive. CDR3 sequence: CASRGGGTDTQYF. The CDR3 nucleotides are TGTGCCAGCAGAGGGGGTGGCACAGATACGCAGTATTTT.